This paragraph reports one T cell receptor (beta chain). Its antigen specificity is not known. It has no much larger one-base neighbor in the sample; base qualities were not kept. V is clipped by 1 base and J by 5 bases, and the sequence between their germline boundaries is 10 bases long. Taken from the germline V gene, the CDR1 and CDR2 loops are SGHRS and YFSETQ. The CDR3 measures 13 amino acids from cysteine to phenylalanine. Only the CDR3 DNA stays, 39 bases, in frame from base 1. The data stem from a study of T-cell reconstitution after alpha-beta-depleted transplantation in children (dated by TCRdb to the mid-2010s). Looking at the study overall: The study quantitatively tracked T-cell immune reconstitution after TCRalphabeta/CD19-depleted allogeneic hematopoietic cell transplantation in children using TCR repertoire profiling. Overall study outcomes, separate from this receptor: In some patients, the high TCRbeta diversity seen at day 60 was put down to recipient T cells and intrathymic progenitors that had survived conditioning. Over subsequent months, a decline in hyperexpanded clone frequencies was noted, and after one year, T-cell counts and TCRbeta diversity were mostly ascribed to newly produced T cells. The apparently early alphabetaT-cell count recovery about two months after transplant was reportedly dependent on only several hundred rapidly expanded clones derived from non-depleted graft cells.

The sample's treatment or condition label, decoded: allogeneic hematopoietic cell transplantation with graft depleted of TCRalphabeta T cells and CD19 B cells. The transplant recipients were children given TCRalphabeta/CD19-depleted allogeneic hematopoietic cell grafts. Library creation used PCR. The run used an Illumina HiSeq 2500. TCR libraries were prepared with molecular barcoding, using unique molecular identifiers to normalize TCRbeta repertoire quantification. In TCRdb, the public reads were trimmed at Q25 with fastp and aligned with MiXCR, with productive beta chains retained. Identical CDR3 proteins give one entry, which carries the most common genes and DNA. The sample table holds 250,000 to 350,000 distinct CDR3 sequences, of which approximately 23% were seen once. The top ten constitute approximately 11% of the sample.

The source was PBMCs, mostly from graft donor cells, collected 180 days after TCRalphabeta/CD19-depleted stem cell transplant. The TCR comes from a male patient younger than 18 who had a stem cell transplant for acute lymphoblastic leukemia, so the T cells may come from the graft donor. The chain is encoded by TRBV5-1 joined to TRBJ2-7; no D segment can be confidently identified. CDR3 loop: CASSLPVPNEQYF. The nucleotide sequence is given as TGCGCCAGCAGCTTGCCGGTCCCGAACGAGCAGTACTTC.